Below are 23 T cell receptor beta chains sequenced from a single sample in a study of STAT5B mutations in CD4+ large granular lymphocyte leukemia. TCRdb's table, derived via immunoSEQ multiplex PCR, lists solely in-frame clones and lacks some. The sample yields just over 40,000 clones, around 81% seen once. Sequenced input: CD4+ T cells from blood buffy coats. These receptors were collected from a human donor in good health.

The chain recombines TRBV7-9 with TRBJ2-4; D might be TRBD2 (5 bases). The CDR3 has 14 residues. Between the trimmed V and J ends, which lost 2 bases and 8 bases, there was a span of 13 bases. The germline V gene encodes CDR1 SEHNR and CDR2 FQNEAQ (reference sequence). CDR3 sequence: CASSLREIEDIQYF. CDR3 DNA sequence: TGTGCCAGCAGCTTAAGGGAGATAGAGGACATTCAGTACTTC.

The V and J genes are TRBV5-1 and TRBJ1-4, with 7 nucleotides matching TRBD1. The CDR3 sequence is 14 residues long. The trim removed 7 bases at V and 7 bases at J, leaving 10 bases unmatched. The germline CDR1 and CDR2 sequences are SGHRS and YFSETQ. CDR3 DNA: TGCGCCAGCGGCTCCGACAGGGAAGGTGAAAAACTGTTTTTT. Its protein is CASGSDREGEKLFF. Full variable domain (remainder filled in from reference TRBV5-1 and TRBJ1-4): KAGVTQTPRYLIKTRGQQVTLSCSPISGHRSVSWYQQTPGQGLQFLFEYFSETQRNKGNFPGRFSGRQFSNSRSEMNVSTLELGDSALYLCASGSDREGEKLFFGSGTQLSVL.

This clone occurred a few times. CDR3 residues: CASSFLTRTALAYGYTF. The CDR3 DNA follows: TGTGCCAGCAGCTTTCTAACCCGGACAGCTTTAGCCTATGGCTACACCTTC. The genes are TRBV7-9 and TRBJ1-2, with D possibly TRBD1 on 6 matching bases. Trimming stripped 3 bases from V and 4 bases from J, with 21 bases between. Germline V gene lookup returns CDR1 SEHNR and CDR2 FQNEAQ (reference sequence). The CDR3 is 17 residues long.

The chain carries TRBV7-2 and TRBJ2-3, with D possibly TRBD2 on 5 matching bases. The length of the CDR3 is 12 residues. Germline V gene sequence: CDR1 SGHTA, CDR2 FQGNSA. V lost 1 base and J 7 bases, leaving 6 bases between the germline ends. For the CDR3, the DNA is TGTGCCAGCAGCTTAGGGGAGAATACGCAGTATTTT. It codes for CASSLGENTQYF.

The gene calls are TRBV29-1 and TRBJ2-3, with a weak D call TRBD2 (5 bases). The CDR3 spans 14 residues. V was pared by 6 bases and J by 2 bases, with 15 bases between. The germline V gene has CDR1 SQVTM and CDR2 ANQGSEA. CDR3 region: CSVEAGLATDTQYF. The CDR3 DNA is TGCAGCGTGGAGGCCGGATTGGCCACAGATACGCAGTATTTT.

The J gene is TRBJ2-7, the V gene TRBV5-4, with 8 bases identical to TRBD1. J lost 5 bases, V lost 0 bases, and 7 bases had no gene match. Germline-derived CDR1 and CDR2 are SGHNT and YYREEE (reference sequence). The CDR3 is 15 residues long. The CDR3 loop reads CASSLARSGGHEQYF. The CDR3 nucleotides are TGTGCCAGCAGCTTGGCCAGATCAGGGGGCCACGAGCAGTACTTC.

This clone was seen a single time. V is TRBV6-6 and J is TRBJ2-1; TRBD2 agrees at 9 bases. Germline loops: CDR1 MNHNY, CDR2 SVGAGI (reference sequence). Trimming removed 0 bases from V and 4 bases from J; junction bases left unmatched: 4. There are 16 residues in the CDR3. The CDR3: CASSYSIAGGYNEQFF. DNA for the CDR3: TGTGCCAGCAGTTACTCGATCGCGGGAGGGTACAATGAGCAGTTCTTC.

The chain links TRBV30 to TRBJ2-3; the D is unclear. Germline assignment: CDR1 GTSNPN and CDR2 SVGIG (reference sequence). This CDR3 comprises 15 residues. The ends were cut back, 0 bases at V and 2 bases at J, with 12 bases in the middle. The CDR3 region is CAWSVFGGVTDTQYF. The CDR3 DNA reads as TGTGCCTGGAGTGTATTTGGCGGCGTCACAGATACGCAGTATTTT.

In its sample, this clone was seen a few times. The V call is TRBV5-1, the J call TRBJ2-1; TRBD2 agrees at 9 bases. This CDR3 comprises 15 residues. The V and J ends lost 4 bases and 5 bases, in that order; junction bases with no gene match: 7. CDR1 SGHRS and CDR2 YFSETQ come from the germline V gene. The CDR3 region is CASSPGGGRDNEQFF. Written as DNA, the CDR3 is TGCGCCAGCAGCCCCGGCGGCGGGAGGGACAATGAGCAGTTCTTC.

The CDR3 coding sequence is TGTGCCAGCAGCCCCAGGGGGGCCATAGGAGCCGGGGAGCTGTTTTTT. As protein: CASSPRGAIGAGELFF. The V and J genes are TRBV7-6 and TRBJ2-2; possibly TRBD1 for D (7 bases). Germline loops: CDR1 SGHVS, CDR2 FNYEAQ. CDR3 length: 16 residues. V was clipped by 5 bases and J by 6 bases, with 19 bases between them.

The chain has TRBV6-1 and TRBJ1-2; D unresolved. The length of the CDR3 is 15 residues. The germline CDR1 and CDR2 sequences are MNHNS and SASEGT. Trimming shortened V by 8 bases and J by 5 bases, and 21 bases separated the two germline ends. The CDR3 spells CASYKVGLPEYGYTF. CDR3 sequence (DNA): TGTGCCAGCTATAAGGTTGGGTTGCCAGAATATGGCTACACCTTC.

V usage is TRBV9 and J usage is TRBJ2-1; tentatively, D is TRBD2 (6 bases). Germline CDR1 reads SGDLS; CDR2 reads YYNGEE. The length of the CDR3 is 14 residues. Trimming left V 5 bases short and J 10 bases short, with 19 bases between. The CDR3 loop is CASRLNWDSQEQFF. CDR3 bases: TGTGCCAGCAGGCTTAATTGGGACTCCCAGGAGCAGTTCTTC.

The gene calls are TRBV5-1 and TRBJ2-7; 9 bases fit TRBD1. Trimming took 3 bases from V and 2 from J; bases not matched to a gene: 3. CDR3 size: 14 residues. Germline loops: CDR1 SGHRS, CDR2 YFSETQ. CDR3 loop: CASSSGQGPYEQYF. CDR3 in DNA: TGCGCCAGCAGCTCTGGACAGGGGCCCTACGAGCAGTACTTC.

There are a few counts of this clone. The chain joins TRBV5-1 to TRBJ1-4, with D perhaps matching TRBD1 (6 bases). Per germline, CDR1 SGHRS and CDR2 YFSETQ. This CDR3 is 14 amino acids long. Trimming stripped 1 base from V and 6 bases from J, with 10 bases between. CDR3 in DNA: TGCGCCAGCAGCTTGCGGGAGGGGGATGAAAAACTGTTTTTT. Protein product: CASSLREGDEKLFF. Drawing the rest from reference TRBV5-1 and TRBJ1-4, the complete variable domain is KAGVTQTPRYLIKTRGQQVTLSCSPISGHRSVSWYQQTPGQGLQFLFEYFSETQRNKGNFPGRFSGRQFSNSRSEMNVSTLELGDSALYLCASSLREGDEKLFFGSGTQLSVL.

The CDR3 region is CASSQRQGIYF. CDR3 DNA sequence: TGTGCCAGCAGCCAAAGACAGGGTATATACTTC. The chain carries TRBV11-1 and TRBJ2-5; 7 nucleotides align to TRBD1. CDR1 is SGHAT and CDR2 is FQDESV in the germline V gene (reference sequence). Unmatched junction bases numbered 8, after V lost 5 bases and J lost 14 bases. This CDR3 has 11 amino acids.

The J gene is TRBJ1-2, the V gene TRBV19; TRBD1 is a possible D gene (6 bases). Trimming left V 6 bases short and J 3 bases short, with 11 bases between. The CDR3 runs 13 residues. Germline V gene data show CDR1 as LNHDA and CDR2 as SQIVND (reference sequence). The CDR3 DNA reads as TGTGCCAGTAGCCCTCAGGGGTACTATGGCTACACCTTC. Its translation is CASSPQGYYGYTF.

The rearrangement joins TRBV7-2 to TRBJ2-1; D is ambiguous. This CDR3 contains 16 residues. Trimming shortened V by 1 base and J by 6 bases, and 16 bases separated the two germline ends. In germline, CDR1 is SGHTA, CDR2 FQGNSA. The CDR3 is CASSLVGIHLGNEQFF. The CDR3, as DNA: TGTGCCAGCAGCTTAGTGGGTATTCATTTAGGCAATGAGCAGTTCTTC.

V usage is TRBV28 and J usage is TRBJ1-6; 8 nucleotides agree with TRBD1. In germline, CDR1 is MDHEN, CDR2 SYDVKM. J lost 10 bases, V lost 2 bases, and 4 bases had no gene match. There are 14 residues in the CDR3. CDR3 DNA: TGTGCCAGCAGTTTAGGGACAGGCGGATCACCCCTCCACTTT. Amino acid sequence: CASSLGTGGSPLHF.

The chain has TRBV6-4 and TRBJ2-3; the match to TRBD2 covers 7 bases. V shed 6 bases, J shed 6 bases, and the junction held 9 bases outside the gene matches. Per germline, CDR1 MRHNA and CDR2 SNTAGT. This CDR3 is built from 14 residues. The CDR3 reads CASRMGEGPDTQYF. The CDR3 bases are TGTGCCAGCAGAATGGGGGAGGGCCCCGATACGCAGTATTTT.

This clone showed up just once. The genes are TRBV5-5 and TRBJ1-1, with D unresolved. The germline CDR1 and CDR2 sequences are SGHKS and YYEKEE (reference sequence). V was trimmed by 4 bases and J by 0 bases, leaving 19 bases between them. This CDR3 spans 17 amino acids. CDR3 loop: CASSPLFRTPMNTEAFF. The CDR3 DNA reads TGTGCCAGCAGCCCCCTTTTTAGAACACCAATGAACACTGAAGCTTTCTTT.

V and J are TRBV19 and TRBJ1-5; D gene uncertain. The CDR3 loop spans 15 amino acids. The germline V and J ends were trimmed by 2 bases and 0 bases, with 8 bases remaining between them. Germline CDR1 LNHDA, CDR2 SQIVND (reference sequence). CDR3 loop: CASSIRVYSNQPQHF. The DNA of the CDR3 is TGTGCCAGTAGTATACGGGTGTATAGCAATCAGCCCCAGCATTTT.

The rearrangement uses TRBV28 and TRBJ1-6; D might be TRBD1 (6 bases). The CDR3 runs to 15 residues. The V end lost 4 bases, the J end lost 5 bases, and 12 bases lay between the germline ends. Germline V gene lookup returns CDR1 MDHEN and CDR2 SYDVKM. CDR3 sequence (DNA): TGTGCCAGCAGTTCCGGGACATCAAATAATTCACCCCTCCACTTT. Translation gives CASSSGTSNNSPLHF.

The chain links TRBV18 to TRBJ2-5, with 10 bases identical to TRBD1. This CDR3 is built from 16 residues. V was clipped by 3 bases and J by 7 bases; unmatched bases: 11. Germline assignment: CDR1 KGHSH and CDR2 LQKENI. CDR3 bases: TGTGCCAGCTCACCCTCCGGGACAGGGGTGCAGGGGACCCAGTACTTC. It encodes CASSPSGTGVQGTQYF.